This T cell receptor beta chain appears in the sequencing data of a study of T cell responses to AZD1222 COVID-19 vaccine. Across the study: Whether given at about 4 or about 12 weeks, second doses were pooled. Study findings and constraints: Females made up more of the donors, who were largely white British, and clonal diversity may have come out too low. All repertoire sampling was performed exclusively after the peak T cell response. Regions 160-218 and 743-854 held dominance among vaccine-associated CD4 TCRs, which spanned spike.

The CDR3 is 15 amino acids. With 3 bases removed from V and 0 bases from J, the gap between germline ends came to 10 bases. Germline CDR1 and CDR2: LNHNV and YYDKDF (reference sequence). TCRdb's table, derived via immunoSEQ multiplex PCR, lists solely in-frame clones and lacks some. The sample lists some 140,000 clones; more than 85% were seen once. A note on this clone: As yet, its antigen is unknown.

This TCR came from an adult in good health. The sequencing here drew on peripheral blood, taken on day 0 of AZD1222 vaccination. The chain uses TRBV15 and TRBJ2-3; weak D call: TRBD2 (5 bases). As DNA, the CDR3 is TGTGCCACCAGCAGGAGGGTACTGAGCACAGATACGCAGTATTTT. Its protein product is CATSRRVLSTDTQYF.